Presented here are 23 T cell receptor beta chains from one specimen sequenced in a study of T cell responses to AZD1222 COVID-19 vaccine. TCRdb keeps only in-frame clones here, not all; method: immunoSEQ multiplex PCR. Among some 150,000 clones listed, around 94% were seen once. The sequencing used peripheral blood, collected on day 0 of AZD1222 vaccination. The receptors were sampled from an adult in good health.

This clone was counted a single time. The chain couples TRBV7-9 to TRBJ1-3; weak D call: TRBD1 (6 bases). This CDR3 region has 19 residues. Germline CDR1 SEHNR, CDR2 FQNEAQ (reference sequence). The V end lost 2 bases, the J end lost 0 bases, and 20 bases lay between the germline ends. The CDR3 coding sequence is TGTGCCAGCAGCTTAAGGGCAGGGGCCCTACGAAGCTCTGGAAACACCATATATTTT. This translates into CASSLRAGALRSSGNTIYF. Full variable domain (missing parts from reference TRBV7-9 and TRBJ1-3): DTGVSQNPRHKITKRGQNVTFRCDPISEHNRLYWYRQTLGQGPEFLTYFQNEAQLEKSRLLSDRFSAERPKGSFSTLEIQRTEQGDSAMYLCASSLRAGALRSSGNTIYFGEGSWLTVV.

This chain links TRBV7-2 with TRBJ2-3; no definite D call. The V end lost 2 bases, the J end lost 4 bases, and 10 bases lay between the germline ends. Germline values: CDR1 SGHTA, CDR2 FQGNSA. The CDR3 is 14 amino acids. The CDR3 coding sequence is TGTGCCAGCAGCTTATCTCCGGGCCCAGATACGCAGTATTTT. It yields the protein CASSLSPGPDTQYF.

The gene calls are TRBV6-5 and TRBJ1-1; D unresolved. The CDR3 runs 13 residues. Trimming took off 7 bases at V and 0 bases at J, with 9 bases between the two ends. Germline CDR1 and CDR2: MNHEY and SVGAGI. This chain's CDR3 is CASISVVNTEAFF. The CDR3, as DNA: TGTGCCAGCATTAGCGTCGTGAACACTGAAGCTTTCTTT.

The CDR3 loop reads CASSGDGSKGGEQFF. DNA for the CDR3: TGTGCCAGTAGTGGGGACGGTAGTAAAGGAGGTGAGCAGTTCTTC. This chain uses TRBV19 with TRBJ2-1; D tentatively reads TRBD1 or TRBD2 (5 bases each). From germline, CDR1 is LNHDA and CDR2 SQIVND (reference sequence). The V end was cut by 5 bases, the J end by 9 bases, with 20 bases between. The CDR3 extends over 15 amino acids.

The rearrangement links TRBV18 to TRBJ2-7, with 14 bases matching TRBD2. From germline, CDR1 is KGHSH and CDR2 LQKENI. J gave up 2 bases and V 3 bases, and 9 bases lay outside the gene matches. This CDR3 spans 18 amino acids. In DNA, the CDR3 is TGTGCCAGCTCACCGCTGGGACTAGCGGGGGCGATGACCTACGAGCAGTACTTC. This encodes CASSPLGLAGAMTYEQYF.

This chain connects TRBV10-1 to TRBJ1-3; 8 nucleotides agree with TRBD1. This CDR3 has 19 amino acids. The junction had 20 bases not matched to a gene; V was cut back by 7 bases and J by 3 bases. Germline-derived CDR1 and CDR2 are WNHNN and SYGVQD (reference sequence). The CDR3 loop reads CASNGGGTDTDRDGNTIYF. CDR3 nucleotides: TGCGCCAGCAATGGGGGGGGTACTGACACGGACAGGGATGGAAACACCATATATTTT.

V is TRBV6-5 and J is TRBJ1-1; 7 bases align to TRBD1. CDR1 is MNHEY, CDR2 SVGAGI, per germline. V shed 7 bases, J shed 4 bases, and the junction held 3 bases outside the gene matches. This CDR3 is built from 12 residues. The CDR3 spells CASIQGTTEAFF. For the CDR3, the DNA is TGTGCCAGCATACAGGGGACCACTGAAGCTTTCTTT.

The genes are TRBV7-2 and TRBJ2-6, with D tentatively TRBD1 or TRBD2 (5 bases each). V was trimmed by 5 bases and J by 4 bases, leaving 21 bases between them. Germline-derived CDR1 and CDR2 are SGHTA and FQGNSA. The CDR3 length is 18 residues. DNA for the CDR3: TGTGCCAGCAGCACCGGCCTTGTCCTCGGGACGGGGGCCAACGTCCTGACTTTC. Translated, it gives CASSTGLVLGTGANVLTF.

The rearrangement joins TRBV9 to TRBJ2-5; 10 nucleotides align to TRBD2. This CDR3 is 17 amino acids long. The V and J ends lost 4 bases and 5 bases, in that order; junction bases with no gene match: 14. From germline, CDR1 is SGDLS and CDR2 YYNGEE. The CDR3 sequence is CASSPTGLAELVETQYF. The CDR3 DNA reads TGTGCCAGCAGCCCAACCGGACTAGCGGAGCTCGTGGAGACCCAGTACTTC.

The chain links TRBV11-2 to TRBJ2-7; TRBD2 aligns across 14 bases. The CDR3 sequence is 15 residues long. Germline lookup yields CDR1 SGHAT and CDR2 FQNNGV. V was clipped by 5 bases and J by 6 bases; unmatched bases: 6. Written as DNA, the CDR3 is TGTGCCAGCAGCCTCAGACTAGCGGGGGGGCGCGAGCAGTACTTC. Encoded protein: CASSLRLAGGREQYF.

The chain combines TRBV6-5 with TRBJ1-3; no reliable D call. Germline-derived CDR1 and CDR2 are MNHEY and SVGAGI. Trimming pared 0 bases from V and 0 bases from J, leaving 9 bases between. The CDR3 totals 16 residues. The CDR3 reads CASSYSTEGSGNTIYF. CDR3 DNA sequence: TGTGCCAGCAGTTACTCGACCGAGGGCTCTGGAAACACCATATATTTT.

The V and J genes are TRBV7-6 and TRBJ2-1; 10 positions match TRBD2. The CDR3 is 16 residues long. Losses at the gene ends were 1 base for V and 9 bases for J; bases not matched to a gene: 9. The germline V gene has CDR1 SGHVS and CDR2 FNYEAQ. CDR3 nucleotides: TGTGCCAGCAGCTTAGTGTGGCTAGCGGGGGATAGTGAGCAGTTCTTC. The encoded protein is CASSLVWLAGDSEQFF.

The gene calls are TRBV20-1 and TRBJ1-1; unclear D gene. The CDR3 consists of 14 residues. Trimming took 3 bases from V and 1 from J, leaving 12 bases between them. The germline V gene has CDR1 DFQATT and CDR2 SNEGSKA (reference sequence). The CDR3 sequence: CSASFLGPNTEAFF. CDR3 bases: TGCAGTGCTAGTTTTCTTGGACCGAACACTGAAGCTTTCTTT.

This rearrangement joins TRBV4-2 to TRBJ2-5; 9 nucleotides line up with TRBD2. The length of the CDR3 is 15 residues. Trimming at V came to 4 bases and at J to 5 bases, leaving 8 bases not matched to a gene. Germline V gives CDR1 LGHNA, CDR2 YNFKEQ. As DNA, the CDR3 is TGTGCCAGCAGCCGAACCCCCCTAGCGGGGGAGACCCAGTACTTC. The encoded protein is CASSRTPLAGETQYF.

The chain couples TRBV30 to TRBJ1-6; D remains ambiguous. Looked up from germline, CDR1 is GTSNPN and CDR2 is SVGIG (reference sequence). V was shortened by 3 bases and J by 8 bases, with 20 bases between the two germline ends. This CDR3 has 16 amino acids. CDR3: CAWRESTEGSYSPLHF. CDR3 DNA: TGTGCCTGGAGGGAATCGACGGAAGGGTCGTATTCACCCCTCCACTTT.

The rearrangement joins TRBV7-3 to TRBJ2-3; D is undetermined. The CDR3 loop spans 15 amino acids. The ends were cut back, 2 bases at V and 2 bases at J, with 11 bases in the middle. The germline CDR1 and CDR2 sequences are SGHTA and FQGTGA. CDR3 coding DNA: TGTGCCAGCAGCTTACGAGGCTATAACACAGATACGCAGTATTTT. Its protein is CASSLRGYNTDTQYF. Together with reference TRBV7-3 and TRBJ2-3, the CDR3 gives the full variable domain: GAGVSQTPSNKVTEKGKYVELRCDPISGHTALYWYRQSLGQGPEFLIYFQGTGAADDSGLPNDRFFAVRPEGSVSTLKIQRTERGDSAVYLCASSLRGYNTDTQYFGPGTRLTVL.

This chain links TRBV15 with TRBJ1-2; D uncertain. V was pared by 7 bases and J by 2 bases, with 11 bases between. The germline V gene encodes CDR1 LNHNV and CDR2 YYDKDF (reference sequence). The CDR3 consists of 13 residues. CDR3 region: CATTSPQNYGYTF. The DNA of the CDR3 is TGTGCCACCACCTCTCCGCAGAACTATGGCTACACCTTC.

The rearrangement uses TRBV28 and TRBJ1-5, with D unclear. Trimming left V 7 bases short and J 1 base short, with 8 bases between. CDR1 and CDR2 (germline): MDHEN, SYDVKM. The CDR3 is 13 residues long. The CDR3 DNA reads TGTGCCAGCACCGTACTAAGCAATCAGCCCCAGCATTTT. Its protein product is CASTVLSNQPQHF.

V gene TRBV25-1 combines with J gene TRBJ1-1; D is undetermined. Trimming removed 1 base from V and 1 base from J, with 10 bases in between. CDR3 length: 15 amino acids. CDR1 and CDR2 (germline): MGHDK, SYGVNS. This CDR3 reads CASSELNRQNTEAFF. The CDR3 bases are TGTGCCAGCAGTGAATTGAACAGACAGAACACTGAAGCTTTCTTT. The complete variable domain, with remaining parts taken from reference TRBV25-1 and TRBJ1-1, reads EADIYQTPRYLVIGTGKKITLECSQTMGHDKMYWYQQDPGMELHLIHYSYGVNSTEKGDLSSESTVSRIRTEHFPLTLESARPSHTSQYLCASSELNRQNTEAFFGQGTRLTVV.

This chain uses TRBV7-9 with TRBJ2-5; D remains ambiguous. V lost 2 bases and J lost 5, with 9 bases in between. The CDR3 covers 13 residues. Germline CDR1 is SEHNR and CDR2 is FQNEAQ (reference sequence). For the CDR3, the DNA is TGTGCCAGCAGCTTACGGAATTGGGAGACCCAGTACTTC. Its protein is CASSLRNWETQYF.

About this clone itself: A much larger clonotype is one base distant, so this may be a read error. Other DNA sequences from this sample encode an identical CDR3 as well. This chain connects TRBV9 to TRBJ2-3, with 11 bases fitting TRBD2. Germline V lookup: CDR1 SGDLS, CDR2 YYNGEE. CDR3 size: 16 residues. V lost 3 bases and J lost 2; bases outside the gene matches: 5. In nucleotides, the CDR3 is TGTGCCAGCAGCGGGGGGACTAGCGGACTCACAGATACGCAGTATTTT. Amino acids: CASSGGTSGLTDTQYF.

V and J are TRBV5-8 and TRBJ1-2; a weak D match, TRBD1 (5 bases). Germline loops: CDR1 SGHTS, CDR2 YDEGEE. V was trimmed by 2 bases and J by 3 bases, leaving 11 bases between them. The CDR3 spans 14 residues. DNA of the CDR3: TGTGCCAGCAGCTTCCAGGGAACGTACTATGGCTACACCTTC. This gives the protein CASSFQGTYYGYTF.

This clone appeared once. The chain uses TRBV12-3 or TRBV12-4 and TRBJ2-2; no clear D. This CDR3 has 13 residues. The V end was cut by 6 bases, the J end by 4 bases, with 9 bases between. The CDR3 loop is CASRISTTGELFF. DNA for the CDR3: TGTGCCAGCAGAATCTCCACCACCGGGGAGCTGTTTTTT.